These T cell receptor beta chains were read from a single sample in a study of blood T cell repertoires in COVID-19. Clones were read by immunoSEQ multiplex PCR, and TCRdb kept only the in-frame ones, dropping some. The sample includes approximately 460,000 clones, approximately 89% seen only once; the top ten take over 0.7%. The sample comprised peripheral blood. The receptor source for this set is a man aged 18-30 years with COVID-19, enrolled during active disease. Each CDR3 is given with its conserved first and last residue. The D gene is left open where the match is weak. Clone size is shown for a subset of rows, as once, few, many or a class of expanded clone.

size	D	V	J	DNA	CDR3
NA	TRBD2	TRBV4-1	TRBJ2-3	TGCGCCAGCAGCCAAGCCGGGACTAGAACAGATACGCAGTATTTT	CASSQAGTRTDTQYF
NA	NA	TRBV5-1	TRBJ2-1	TGCGCCAGCAGCTTGGCGGACAGGGGTTTCCTAGCGGGAGCTGATGAGCAGTTCTTC	CASSLADRGFLAGADEQFF
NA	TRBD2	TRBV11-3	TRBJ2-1	TGTGCCAGCAGCTTAGGGGGTAGCGGGCGCAATGAGCAGTTCTTC	CASSLGGSGRNEQFF
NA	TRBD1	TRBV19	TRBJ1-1	TGTGCCAGTAGTGTGTGGACAGGAGGGGACACTGAAGCTTTCTTT	CASSVWTGGDTEAFF
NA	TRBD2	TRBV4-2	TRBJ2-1	TGTGCCAGCAGCCTAGGACTAGCGGGAGACAATGAGCAGTTCTTC	CASSLGLAGDNEQFF
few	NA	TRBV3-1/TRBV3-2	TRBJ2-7	TGTGCCAGCAGTCAACACAACTCCTACGAGCAGTACTTC	CASSQHNSYEQYF
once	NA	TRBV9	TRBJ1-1	TGTGCCAGCAGCGTGTATCCGGAGGACACTGAAGCTTTCTTT	CASSVYPEDTEAFF
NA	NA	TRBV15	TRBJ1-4	TGTGCCACCGCCCTAATCGGGAGCATAAATGAAAAACTGTTTTTT	CATALIGSINEKLFF
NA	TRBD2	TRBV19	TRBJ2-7	TGTGCCAGTAGTATTTCGGGGGGGCCCTCCTACGAGCAGTACTTC	CASSISGGPSYEQYF
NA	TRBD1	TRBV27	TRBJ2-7	TGTGCCAGCAGTGAACATTGGGGACAGGGTTACGAGCAGTACTTC	CASSEHWGQGYEQYF
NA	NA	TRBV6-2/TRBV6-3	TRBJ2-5	TGTGCCAGCAGTTTGCACAGCAAACAAGAGACCCAGTACTTC	CASSLHSKQETQYF
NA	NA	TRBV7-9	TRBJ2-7	TGTGCCAGCAGCTTAGTAGGAGGATTGGTGGGAGAGCAGTACTTC	CASSLVGGLVGEQYF
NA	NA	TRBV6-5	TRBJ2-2	TGTGCCAGCAGTCAACAGGGCGGGGAGCTGTTTTTT	CASSQQGGELFF
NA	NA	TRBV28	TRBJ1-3	TGTGCCAGCGAGGACAGAACTGGAAACACCATATATTTT	CASEDRTGNTIYF
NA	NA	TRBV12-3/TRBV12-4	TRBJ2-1	TGTGCCAGCAGTTTAGTAGGGGATGAGCAGTTCTTC	CASSLVGDEQFF
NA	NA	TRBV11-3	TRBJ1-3	TGTGCCAGCAGCCCCAGATTCTCTGGAAACACCATATATTTT	CASSPRFSGNTIYF
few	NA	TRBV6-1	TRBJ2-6	TGTGCCAGCAGTGAGTGGAGCGACTCTGGGGCCAACGTCCTGACTTTC	CASSEWSDSGANVLTF
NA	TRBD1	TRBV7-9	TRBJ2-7	TGTGCCAGCAGCTTAGGAAGGGGGCGGTCCCACGAGCAGTACTTC	CASSLGRGRSHEQYF
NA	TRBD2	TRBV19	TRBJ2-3	TGTGCCAGTGGACCGGGACTAGCGGGAGATCGGGTAGATACGCAGTATTTT	CASGPGLAGDRVDTQYF
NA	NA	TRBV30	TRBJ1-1	TGTGCCTGGAGTGTGACGGGTACTGAAGCTTTCTTT	CAWSVTGTEAFF
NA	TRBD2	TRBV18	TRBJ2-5	TGTGCCAGCTCAGGACTAGCGGGATTGGGGGTCCAAGAGACCCAGTACTTC	CASSGLAGLGVQETQYF
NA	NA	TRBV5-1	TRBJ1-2	TGCGCCAGCAGCTTATCCACCATGACAGGCAATGGCTACACCTTC	CASSLSTMTGNGYTF
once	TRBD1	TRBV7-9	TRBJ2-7	TGTGCCAGCAGCTTAGTAGGCAGGGGGAGACTCTACGAGCAGTACTTC	CASSLVGRGRLYEQYF
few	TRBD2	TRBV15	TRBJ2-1	TGTGCCACCAGCAGAGCGTCGGGGGGCTACAATGAGCAGTTCTTC	CATSRASGGYNEQFF
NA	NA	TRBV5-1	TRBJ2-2	TGCGCCAGCAGCTTGGTAGGCAGCGCGAACACCGGGGAGCTGTTTTTT	CASSLVGSANTGELFF
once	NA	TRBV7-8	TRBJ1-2	TGTGCCAGCAGCTTAGGGGAACCGGGATGGAGTGGCTATGGCTACACCTTC	CASSLGEPGWSGYGYTF
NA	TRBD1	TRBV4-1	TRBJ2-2	TGCGCCAGCAGCCAGGGTCCGGGACAGGGGAACACCGGGGAGCTGTTTTTT	CASSQGPGQGNTGELFF
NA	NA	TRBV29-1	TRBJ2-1	TGCAGCGTCAACAGGGTAGGACACGTCAATGAGCAGTTCTTC	CSVNRVGHVNEQFF
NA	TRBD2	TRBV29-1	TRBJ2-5	TGCAGCGTAGCCCGCGGGTACGGACTAGCCGAGAGCCAAGAGACCCAGTACTTC	CSVARGYGLAESQETQYF
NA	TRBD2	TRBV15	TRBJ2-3	TGTGCCACCAGCTTCGGGGGGACTAGCCAAGAGGGTACTACGCAGTATTTT	CATSFGGTSQEGTTQYF
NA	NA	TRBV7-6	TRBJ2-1	TGTGCCAGCAGCTTATTTACGGGTGCGAATGAGCAGTTCTTC	CASSLFTGANEQFF
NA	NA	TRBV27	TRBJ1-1	TGTGCCAGCAGTATCGGGTCCAACACTGAAGCTTTCTTT	CASSIGSNTEAFF
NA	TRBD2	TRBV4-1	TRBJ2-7	TGCGCCAGCAGCCAGCCTCACGGGACTAGCGGGAGGGGAGGTTACGAGCAGTACTTC	CASSQPHGTSGRGGYEQYF
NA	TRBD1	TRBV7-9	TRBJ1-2	TGTGCCAGCAGCCTAGGGGCCGGGACAGGGTATGGCTACACCTTC	CASSLGAGTGYGYTF
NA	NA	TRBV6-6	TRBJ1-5	TGTGCCAGCAGCCGACCTAATCAGCCCCAGCATTTT	CASSRPNQPQHF
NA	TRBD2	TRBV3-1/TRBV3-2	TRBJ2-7	TGTGCCAGCAGCCAAGGACTAGCGCTTACCTCCTACGAGCAGTACTTC	CASSQGLALTSYEQYF
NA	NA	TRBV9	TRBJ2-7	TGTGCCAGCAGCGGACAGTCGAGCTCCTACGAGCAGTACTTC	CASSGQSSSYEQYF
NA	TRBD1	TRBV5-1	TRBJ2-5	TGCGCCAGCAGCTCCGGACAGGGGGCAAGGGAGACCCAGTACTTC	CASSSGQGARETQYF
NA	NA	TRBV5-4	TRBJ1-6	TGTGCCAGCAGCTTGACAAGCTCCTATAATTCACCCCTCCACTTT	CASSLTSSYNSPLHF
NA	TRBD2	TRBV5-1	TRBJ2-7	TGCGCCAGCAGCTCGCTAGCGGGAGTCTTTGTCGAGCAGTACTTC	CASSSLAGVFVEQYF
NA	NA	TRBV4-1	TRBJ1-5	TGCGCCAGCAGCCAGCAGGGAGGGAGCAATCAGCCCCAGCATTTT	CASSQQGGSNQPQHF
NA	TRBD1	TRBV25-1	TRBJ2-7	TGTGCCAGCAGTGAATATCGGACAGGCGCCTTTGGCGAGCAGTACTTC	CASSEYRTGAFGEQYF
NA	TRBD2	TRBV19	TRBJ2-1	TGTGCCAGTAGTATAGACGGGACTAGCGGGAGGAATGAGCAGTTCTTC	CASSIDGTSGRNEQFF
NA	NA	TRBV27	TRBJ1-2	TGTGCCAGCAGTTTTGTCAGCGGGCAGGGTGGCTACACCTTC	CASSFVSGQGGYTF
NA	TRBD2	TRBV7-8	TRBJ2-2	TGTGCCAGCAGTCGAATAGCGGGGGTGAACACCGGGGAGCTGTTTTTT	CASSRIAGVNTGELFF
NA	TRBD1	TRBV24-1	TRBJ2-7	TGTGCCACCAGTGATTTATACTGGGGGCTTGGGGACAGAGCCTACGAGCAGTACTTC	CATSDLYWGLGDRAYEQYF
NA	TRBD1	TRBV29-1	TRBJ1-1	TGCAGCGCGGGACAGACGAACACTGAAGCTTTCTTT	CSAGQTNTEAFF
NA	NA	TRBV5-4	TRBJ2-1	TGTGCCAGCAGCTTACAATCGGGGGGCCTCTACAATGAGCAGTTCTTC	CASSLQSGGLYNEQFF
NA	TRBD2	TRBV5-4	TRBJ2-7	TGTGCCAGCAGCTTGGGTAGCGGGAGATACGACGAGCAGTACTTC	CASSLGSGRYDEQYF
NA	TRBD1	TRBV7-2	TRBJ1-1	TGTGCCAGCAGCATAGCAGGGGGGAACACTGAAGCTTTCTTT	CASSIAGGNTEAFF
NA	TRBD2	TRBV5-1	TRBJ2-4	TGCGCCAGCAGCTTGGTTGGACTAGCGGGAGGGCCAGACATTCAGTACTTC	CASSLVGLAGGPDIQYF
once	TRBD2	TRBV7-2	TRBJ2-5	TGTGCCAGCAGCCCGACTAGCGGGGGGTCGGAGACCCAGTACTTC	CASSPTSGGSETQYF
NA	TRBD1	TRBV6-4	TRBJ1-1	TGTGCCAGCAAAGTTACCGGGACAGGGGGCGAAGCTTTCTTT	CASKVTGTGGEAFF
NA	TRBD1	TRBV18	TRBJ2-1	TGTGCCAGCTCACCAGGACAGGGCAATGAGCAGTTCTTC	CASSPGQGNEQFF
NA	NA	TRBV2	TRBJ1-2	TGTGCCAGCAGTTCTAGGTTTTATGGCTACACCTTC	CASSSRFYGYTF
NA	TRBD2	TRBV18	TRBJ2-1	TGTGCCAGCTCATCTAGCGGGGGGGCTTCCTACAATGAGCAGTTCTTC	CASSSSGGASYNEQFF
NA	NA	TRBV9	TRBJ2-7	TGTGCCAGCAGCGGACGCGGGACTGCCAATTCTGGTGGCGAGCAGTACTTC	CASSGRGTANSGGEQYF
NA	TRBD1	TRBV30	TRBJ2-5	TGTGCCTGGAGTGTCACGACAGGGCTGAAAGGAGAGACCCAGTACTTC	CAWSVTTGLKGETQYF
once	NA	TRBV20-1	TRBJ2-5	TGCAGTTCCCGCGTTGAAGAGACCCAGTACTTC	CSSRVEETQYF
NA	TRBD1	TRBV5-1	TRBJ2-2	TGCGCCAGCAGCTTGGCCAACGGGACAGGTGGATCCGGGGAGCTGTTTTTT	CASSLANGTGGSGELFF